Each of the 12 T cell receptor beta chains below was sequenced from the same sample in a study of early T cells in non-severe SARS-CoV-2 infection. TCRdb analysed the 5' RACE reads with MiXCR anew, one entry per CDR3 protein. Here the sample spans some 57,000 distinct CDR3 sequences, more than 9% being singletons. The sample comprised whole blood. The receptors here all came from an adult who was a healthcare worker with PCR-confirmed SARS-CoV-2 infection or an uninfected control (not recorded which).

The rearrangement uses TRBV6-5 and TRBJ1-1; possibly TRBD1 for D (5 bases). Trimming left V 2 bases short and J 8 bases short, with 9 bases between. The CDR3 consists of 12 residues. Germline loops: CDR1 MNHEY, CDR2 SVGAGI. CDR3 sequence: CASSYRGREAFF. CDR3 coding DNA: TGTGCCAGCAGTTACCGGGGCCGAGAAGCTTTCTTT.

The CDR3 is CASSPSGISSREQFF. The CDR3 nucleotides read TGTGCCAGCAGTCCTAGCGGGATATCTTCGCGTGAGCAGTTCTTC. The chain employs TRBV12-3 or TRBV12-4 and TRBJ2-1; 9 nucleotides align to TRBD2. This CDR3 is built from 15 residues. V shed 5 bases and J 9 bases; nucleotides not matched to a gene: 11.

The CDR3 is CSGYRVRGNEQFF. CDR3 bases: TGCAGCGGCTACAGGGTACGGGGAAATGAGCAGTTCTTC. The chain employs TRBV29-1 and TRBJ2-1; weak D call: TRBD1 (6 bases). The CDR3 is 13 amino acids. Between the trimmed V and J ends, which lost 7 bases and 7 bases, there was a span of 17 bases. CDR1 is SQVTM, CDR2 ANQGSEA, per germline.

Remarks on this clonotype: Being one base from a much bigger clone, this may be a read error. The chain combines TRBV9 with TRBJ2-7; perhaps TRBD1 as D (6 bases). The germline gives CDR1 SGDLS, CDR2 YYNGEE. Trimming cost V 7 bases and J 6 bases, with 20 bases left between them. This CDR3 has 14 amino acids. CDR3 DNA: TGTGCCAGCGGCGGAGACCCTAGGGGGAGCGAGCAGTACTTC. This encodes CASGGDPRGSEQYF.

This clonotype has ten or more counts. The chain joins TRBV12-3 or TRBV12-4 to TRBJ1-5; D gene ambiguous. Trimming cost V 3 bases and J 4 bases, with 10 bases left between them. CDR3 length: 14 residues. The CDR3 bases are TGTGCCAGCAGTTTTGCAGCGCCTAATCAGCCCCAGCATTTT. Protein sequence: CASSFAAPNQPQHF.

There are many counts of this clonotype. The chain links TRBV5-1 to TRBJ2-3; D ambiguous. V lost 0 bases, J lost 6 bases, and 2 bases lay in between. The V gene's germline CDR1 is SGHRS and CDR2 YFSETQ. The CDR3 length is 11 residues. CDR3 DNA: TGCGCCAGCAGCTTGGCGGATACGCAGTATTTT. This encodes CASSLADTQYF.

The chain recombines TRBV5-1 with TRBJ1-1; possibly TRBD1 for D (5 bases). V was clipped by 4 bases and J by 0 bases, with 7 bases between them. Germline V gene sequence: CDR1 SGHRS, CDR2 YFSETQ. CDR3 size: 13 residues. CDR3 in DNA: TGCGCCAGCAGCATAGGGGTGAACACTGAAGCTTTCTTT. It codes for CASSIGVNTEAFF.

In regard to this clonotype: The CDR3 carries no conserved terminal phenylalanine or tryptophan, so it likely arises from a read error. The genes are TRBV11-2 and TRBJ2-7; D gene ambiguous. Per germline, CDR1 SGHAT and CDR2 FQNNGV. V was trimmed by 0 bases and J by 0 bases, leaving 6 bases between them. There are 14 residues in the CDR3. The CDR3 is CASSLDLSSYEQYL. As DNA, the CDR3 is TGTGCCAGCAGCTTAGATCTGAGCTCCTACGAGCAGTACCTC.

This clonotype was counted at least ten times. The CDR3 region has the DNA TGTGCCAGCAGCTTTACAGGGGGCGAACGTTACGAGCAGTACTTC. Translated: CASSFTGGERYEQYF. The V call is TRBV7-2, the J call TRBJ2-7; the match to TRBD1 covers 9 bases. The V and J ends lost 3 bases and 4 bases, in that order; junction bases with no gene match: 7. The CDR3 has 15 amino acids. Germline CDR1 is SGHTA and CDR2 is FQGNSA.

In its sample, this clonotype was seen a few times. The V gene is TRBV4-2, the J gene TRBJ1-4; TRBD1 is a possible D gene (5 bases). V was shortened by 1 base and J by 0 bases, with 9 bases between the two germline ends. CDR1 is LGHNA and CDR2 is YNFKEQ in the germline V gene. CDR3 length: 16 amino acids. The CDR3 protein is CASSQAGTATNEKLFF. The CDR3 coding sequence is TGTGCCAGCAGCCAAGCAGGGACTGCAACTAATGAAAAACTGTTTTTT.

The chain links TRBV7-8 to TRBJ1-2; 9 bases align to TRBD1. There are 15 residues in the CDR3. Germline trimming cut 0 bases from V and 4 bases from J; bases unmatched to any gene: 3. Germline V lookup: CDR1 SGHVS, CDR2 FQNEAQ. This chain's CDR3 is CASSLAGTGSYGYTF. Here the CDR3 DNA reads TGTGCCAGCAGCTTAGCGGGGACAGGGTCCTATGGCTACACCTTC.

This clonotype has more than one count but fewer than ten. The gene calls are TRBV29-1 and TRBJ1-1, with D perhaps TRBD1 (6 bases). V was cut by 7 bases and J by 2 bases, with 17 bases left in between. Germline-derived CDR1 and CDR2 are SQVTM and ANQGSEA. CDR3 size: 14 residues. In nucleotides, the CDR3 is TGCAGCGCACATCCGACAGGACTAAACACTGAAGCTTTCTTT. As protein: CSAHPTGLNTEAFF.